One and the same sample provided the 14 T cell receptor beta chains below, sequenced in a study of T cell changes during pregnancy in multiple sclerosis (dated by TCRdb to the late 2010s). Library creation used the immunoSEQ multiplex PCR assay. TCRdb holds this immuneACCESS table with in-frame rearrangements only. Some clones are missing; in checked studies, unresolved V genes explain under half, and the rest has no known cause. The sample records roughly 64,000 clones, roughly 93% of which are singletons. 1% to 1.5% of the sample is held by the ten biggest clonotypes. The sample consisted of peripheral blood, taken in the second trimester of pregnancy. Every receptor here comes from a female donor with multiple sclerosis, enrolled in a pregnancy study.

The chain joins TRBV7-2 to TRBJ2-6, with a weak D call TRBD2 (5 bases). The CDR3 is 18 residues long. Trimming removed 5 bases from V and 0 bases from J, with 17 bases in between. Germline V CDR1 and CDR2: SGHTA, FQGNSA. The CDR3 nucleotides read TGTGCCAGCAGCCCCTCGGGCAGAGGGAACTCTGGGGCCAACGTCCTGACTTTC. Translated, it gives CASSPSGRGNSGANVLTF.

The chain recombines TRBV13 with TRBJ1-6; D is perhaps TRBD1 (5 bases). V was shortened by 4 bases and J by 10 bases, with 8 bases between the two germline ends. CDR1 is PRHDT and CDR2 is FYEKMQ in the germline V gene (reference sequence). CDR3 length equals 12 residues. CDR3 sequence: CASSSGRSPLHF. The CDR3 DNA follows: TGTGCCAGCAGCTCAGGGAGATCACCCCTCCACTTT.

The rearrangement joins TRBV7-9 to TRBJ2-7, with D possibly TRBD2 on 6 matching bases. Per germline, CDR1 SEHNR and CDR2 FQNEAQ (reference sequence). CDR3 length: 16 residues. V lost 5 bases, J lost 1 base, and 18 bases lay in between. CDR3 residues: CASSNLRRGWSYEQYF. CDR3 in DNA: TGTGCCAGCAGCAACCTCAGACGGGGGTGGTCCTACGAGCAGTACTTC.

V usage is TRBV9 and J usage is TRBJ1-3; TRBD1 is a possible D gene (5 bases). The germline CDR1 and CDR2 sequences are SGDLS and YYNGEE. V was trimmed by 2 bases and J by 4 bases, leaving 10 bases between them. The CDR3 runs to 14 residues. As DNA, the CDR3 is TGTGCCAGCAGCGTCGGGGGGGGAGGAAACACCATATATTTT. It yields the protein CASSVGGGGNTIYF.

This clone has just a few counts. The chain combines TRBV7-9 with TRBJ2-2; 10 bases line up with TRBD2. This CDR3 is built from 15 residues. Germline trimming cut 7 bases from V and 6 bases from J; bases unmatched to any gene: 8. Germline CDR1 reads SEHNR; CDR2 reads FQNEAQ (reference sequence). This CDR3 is CASTLSGGASGELFF. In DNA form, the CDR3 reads TGTGCCAGCACTCTGAGCGGGGGGGCGTCCGGGGAGCTGTTTTTT.

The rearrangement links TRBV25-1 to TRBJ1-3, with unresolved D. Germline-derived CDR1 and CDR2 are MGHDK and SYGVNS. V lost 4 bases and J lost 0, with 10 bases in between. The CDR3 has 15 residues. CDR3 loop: CASSGIAPSGNTIYF. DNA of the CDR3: TGTGCCAGCAGTGGCATAGCGCCCTCTGGAAACACCATATATTTT.

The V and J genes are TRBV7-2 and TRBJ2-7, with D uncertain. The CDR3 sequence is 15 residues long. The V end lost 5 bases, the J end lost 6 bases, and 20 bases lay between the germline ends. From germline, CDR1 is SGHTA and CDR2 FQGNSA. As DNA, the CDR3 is TGTGCCAGCAGCCCTGGTCCACCCCGGGTTGGCGAGCAGTACTTC. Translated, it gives CASSPGPPRVGEQYF.

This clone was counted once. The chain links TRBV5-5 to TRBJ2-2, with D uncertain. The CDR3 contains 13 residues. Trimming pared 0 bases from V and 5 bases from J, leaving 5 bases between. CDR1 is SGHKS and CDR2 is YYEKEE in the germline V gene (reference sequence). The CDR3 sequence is CASSLVVTGELFF. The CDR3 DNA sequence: TGTGCCAGCAGCTTGGTAGTTACCGGGGAGCTGTTTTTT.

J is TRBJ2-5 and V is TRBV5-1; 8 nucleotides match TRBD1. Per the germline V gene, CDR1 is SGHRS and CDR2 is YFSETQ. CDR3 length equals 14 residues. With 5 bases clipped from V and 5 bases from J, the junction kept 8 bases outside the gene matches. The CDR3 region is CASRRGQDLETQYF. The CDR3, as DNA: TGCGCCAGCAGACGGGGACAGGACCTTGAGACCCAGTACTTC.

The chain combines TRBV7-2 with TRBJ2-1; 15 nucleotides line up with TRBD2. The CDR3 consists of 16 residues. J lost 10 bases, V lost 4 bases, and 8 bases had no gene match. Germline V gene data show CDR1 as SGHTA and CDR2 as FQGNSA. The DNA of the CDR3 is TGTGCCAGCAGCTCTCGGACTAGCGGGGGGGCAAAGGAGCAGTTCTTC. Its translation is CASSSRTSGGAKEQFF.

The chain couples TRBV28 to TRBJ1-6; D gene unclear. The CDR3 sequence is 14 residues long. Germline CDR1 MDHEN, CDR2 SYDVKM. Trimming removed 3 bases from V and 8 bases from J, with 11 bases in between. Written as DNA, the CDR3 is TGTGCCAGCAGTTTTTGGAGTTTGGATTCACCCCTCCACTTT. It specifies CASSFWSLDSPLHF.

The CDR3 region is CASSILGGTGANVLTF. Written as DNA, the CDR3 is TGTGCCAGCAGCATCTTGGGGGGGACTGGGGCCAACGTCCTGACTTTC. V is TRBV11-2 and J is TRBJ2-6; 7 nucleotides align to TRBD2. The V and J ends lost 5 bases and 2 bases, in that order; junction bases with no gene match: 6. The CDR3 is made up of 16 amino acids. The V gene's germline CDR1 is SGHAT and CDR2 FQNNGV.

The CDR3 nucleotides read TGTGCCAGCAGCTTACTCCGGGAGCTGTTTTTT. Residues: CASSLLRELFF. The V and J genes are TRBV11-2 and TRBJ2-2; unclear D gene. V lost 2 bases and J 9 bases, leaving 4 bases between the germline ends. CDR3 length equals 11 residues. Germline CDR1 and CDR2: SGHAT and FQNNGV.

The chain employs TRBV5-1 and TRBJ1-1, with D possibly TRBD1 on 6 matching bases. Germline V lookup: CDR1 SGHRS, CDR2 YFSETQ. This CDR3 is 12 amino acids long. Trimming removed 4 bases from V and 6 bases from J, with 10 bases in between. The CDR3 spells CASSARGPEAFF. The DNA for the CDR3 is TGCGCCAGCAGCGCCAGGGGTCCTGAAGCTTTCTTT. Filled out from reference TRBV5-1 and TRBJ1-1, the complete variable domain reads KAGVTQTPRYLIKTRGQQVTLSCSPISGHRSVSWYQQTPGQGLQFLFEYFSETQRNKGNFPGRFSGRQFSNSRSEMNVSTLELGDSALYLCASSARGPEAFFGQGTRLTVV.